This TCR beta chain originates from a study of human T cells and chemical hapten exposure. Study summary: Patch tests applied 0.01% DPC to the upper back, read at 6 days. Study results and caveats: Counts of TCRs expanded at PT1 correlated positively with patch test score. Expanded TCRs produced significantly more large CDR3 similarity clusters than controls did.

This clonotype has a handful of counts. Its antigen is currently unknown. As handled by the study authors: A typical sample had 95,638 TCRs, with roughly 20,000 to 700,000 overall. TCRdb re-derived calls from the RACE reads in MiXCR, one entry per CDR3 protein. TCRdb assigned the V and J calls; the authors' analysis was not used. The repertoire has some 38,000 distinct CDR3 sequences, roughly 9.5% of them found once; the top ten carry approximately 26%. The time point denotes: patch test 3, about 24 weeks after DPC sensitization. Treatment: therapeutic diphenylcyclopropenone sensitization with weekly scalp DPC. Total RNA came from unfractionated whole blood. This sequence was found in a man aged 50-60 years with alopecia areata. Some clones in this sample may be carry-over from other donors' samples. The material sequenced was whole blood, taken in connection with sensitization to the hapten diphenylcyclopropenone (DPC).

As DNA, the CDR3 is TGTGCCAGCAGTTACTATCAGGGTCTCTACAATGAGCAGTTCTTC. Translation gives CASSYYQGLYNEQFF. The rearrangement links TRBV6-5 to TRBJ2-1, with a weak D call TRBD1 (5 bases). Germline assignment: CDR1 MNHEY and CDR2 SVGAGI. The CDR3 has 15 amino acids. Trimming took 1 base from V and 3 from J, leaving 10 bases between them.